A selection of T cell receptor beta chains follows, all from one sample in a study of CD8 T cells in Susac syndrome. One entry per CDR3 protein results from TCRdb running MiXCR on the immunoSEQ multiplex PCR reads. The sample holds roughly 67,000 distinct CDR3 sequences, approximately 95% seen once. Material for sequencing was CD8+ T cells from PBMCs. The receptors originated from a human donor with multiple sclerosis. The CDR3 runs from the conserved cysteine through the conserved F or W. Fields, in order: D gene, J gene, clone size, V gene, CDR3 protein, CDR3 DNA. A D gene is named only where the DNA matches it firmly. Size is omitted from some rows. Given values are once, few, many or a class for expanded clones.

D: .; J: TRBJ2-3; size: .; V: TRBV18; CDR3: CASSPNPMATQYSTDTQYF; DNA: TGTGCCAGCTCACCAAACCCGATGGCCACACAGTATAGCACAGATACGCAGTATTTT
D: .; J: TRBJ1-2; size: .; V: TRBV3-1; CDR3: CASYKKDGYTF; DNA: TGTGCCAGCTACAAGAAGGACGGCTACACCTTC
D: TRBD1; J: TRBJ2-1; size: .; V: TRBV7-9; CDR3: CASSLADRTDNEQFF; DNA: TGTGCCAGCAGCCTTGCGGACAGGACCGACAATGAGCAGTTCTTC
D: TRBD2; J: TRBJ2-3; size: .; V: TRBV7-2; CDR3: CASSLLPGGLAGVSDTQYF; DNA: TGTGCCAGCAGCCTACTACCGGGGGGCCTAGCGGGAGTCTCAGATACGCAGTATTTT
D: .; J: TRBJ2-1; size: .; V: TRBV27; CDR3: CASSLTPYLEQFF; DNA: TGTGCCAGCAGTCTTACCCCGTATTTAGAGCAGTTCTTC
D: .; J: TRBJ2-7; size: .; V: TRBV7-9; CDR3: CASSSTGKGNEQYF; DNA: TGTGCCAGCAGCTCCACAGGGAAGGGAAACGAGCAGTACTTC
D: .; J: TRBJ1-1; size: few; V: TRBV7-9; CDR3: CASSSDPRGLMEAFF; DNA: TGTGCCAGCAGCTCAGACCCCAGGGGTCTTATGGAAGCTTTCTTT
D: .; J: TRBJ2-1; size: .; V: TRBV7-9; CDR3: CASRGGDRNEQFF; DNA: TGTGCCAGCAGAGGAGGGGATCGGAATGAGCAGTTCTTC
D: TRBD2; J: TRBJ2-1; size: .; V: TRBV9; CDR3: CASSAGLGGGNEQFF; DNA: TGTGCCAGCAGCGCGGGACTAGGAGGAGGCAATGAGCAGTTCTTC
D: .; J: TRBJ2-1; size: .; V: TRBV6-6; CDR3: CASSRPSYNEQFF; DNA: TGTGCCAGCAGTCGCCCTTCCTACAATGAGCAGTTCTTC
D: TRBD2; J: TRBJ2-2; size: .; V: TRBV29-1; CDR3: CSVEGVSGGNTGELFF; DNA: TGCAGCGTTGAAGGGGTTAGCGGGGGTAACACCGGGGAGCTGTTTTTT
D: .; J: TRBJ2-7; size: few; V: TRBV6-2/TRBV6-3; CDR3: CATWTGAYEQYF; DNA: TGTGCCACCTGGACGGGGGCCTACGAGCAGTACTTC
D: .; J: TRBJ1-2; size: .; V: TRBV29-1; CDR3: CSVAPRRTHYGYTF; DNA: TGCAGCGTTGCCCCCAGGAGAACGCACTATGGCTACACCTTC